Given below is one TCR beta chain in context. This clonotype occurred a few times. Its cognate antigen has yet to be identified. It has no much larger one-base neighbor in the sample; base qualities were not kept. Sequenced using an Illumina NovaSeq 6000. TCR cDNA was synthesized by 5'RACE template switching, which introduced a universal primer site and unique molecular identifiers. cDNA synthesis was primed from both the TCR alpha and TCR beta constant segments. Libraries were amplified in two PCR steps, with sample barcodes and sequencing adapters added in the second step. Sequencing of the libraries was done on either Illumina HiSeq 2500 (2x100 bp) or NovaSeq (2x150 bp). Regarding the original processing steps: MIGEC handled demultiplexing of reads and collapsing into UMI consensus sequences, while MiXCR performed V(D)J alignment. Vaccine-responding clonotypes were defined with edgeR using replicate PBMC samples, requiring FDR below 0.01 and a log2 fold change above 5 up to day 15. Each bulk clonotype was labeled CD4 or CD8 based on which sequenced repertoire, CD4 or CD8, contained the clonotype at higher abundance. TCRdb handled the public reads itself, with Q25 trimming in fastp and clone calling in MiXCR, and kept productive beta chains. A single entry per CDR3 protein holds the most common genes and DNA from its merged rows. TCRdb assigned the V and J calls; the authors' analysis was not used. Here the sample has some 320,000 distinct CDR3 sequences; approximately 12% occur a single time. Jointly, the top ten make up about 3% of the sample.

The sample comes from a study of T cells after yellow fever vaccination (dated by TCRdb to between 2018 and 2021). Describing the broader study: The SMART-Seq v4 Ultra Low Input RNA kit was used to prepare libraries from fractions with low cell numbers. Bulk TCR alpha and beta repertoires were sequenced longitudinally to track T-cell clones before and after primary and booster YFV17D yellow fever vaccination. The cohort comprised two healthy male donors, one aged 18 to 30 and one aged 30 to 40 years. Blood was collected at multiple timepoints before and after primary and secondary immunization, and bulk PBMC replicates and cell subsets were isolated.

Results and caveats for the whole study, not just this receptor: Compared with the primary T-cell response, the secondary T-cell response was weaker but faster, peaking on day 5 rather than day 15. A small fraction of clonotypes appeared in both the CD4 and CD8 compartments, likely as a result of convergent recombination. Only two donors were included in the study, so the extent to which the findings can be generalized is limited. Computational filtering was needed because FACS-sorted repertoires could contain abundant contaminating clonotypes from the bulk population. After the booster, most of the clones that had expanded following primary vaccination were detected again (roughly 96% of CD4 and around 87% of CD8), which suggests that memory was broadly maintained.

Counted from cysteine to phenylalanine, this CDR3 has 16 amino acids. CDR3 DNA only is kept here, 48 bases in frame from base 1. Looking up the germline V gene yields CDR1 MNHEY and CDR2 SVGAGI. V was cut back by 0 bases and J by 5 bases, leaving a gap of 13 bases between them. The label giving this sample's treatment or condition can be read as: live attenuated yellow fever vaccine strain. A standard Ficoll-Paque protocol was used to isolate PBMCs from peripheral blood. Dynabeads CD4 and CD8 positive selection kits were used to isolate the CD4 and CD8 T-cell fractions. TriZol was used to extract RNA from bulk PBMCs, CD4 and CD8 fractions, and dextramer-positive and dextramer-negative fractions.

The clonotype was recovered from a man between 18 and 29 years old who received the YFV17D yellow fever vaccine. The starting material was CD4+ T cells sorted from PBMCs, obtained 45 days after the yellow fever booster vaccination. The V and J genes are TRBV6-5 and TRBJ2-2, with the identity of the D gene unclear. In nucleotide form, the sequence is TGTGCCAGCAGTTACTCGATATCCCCTCCAACCGGGGAGCTGTTTTTT. It translates as CASSYSISPPTGELFF.